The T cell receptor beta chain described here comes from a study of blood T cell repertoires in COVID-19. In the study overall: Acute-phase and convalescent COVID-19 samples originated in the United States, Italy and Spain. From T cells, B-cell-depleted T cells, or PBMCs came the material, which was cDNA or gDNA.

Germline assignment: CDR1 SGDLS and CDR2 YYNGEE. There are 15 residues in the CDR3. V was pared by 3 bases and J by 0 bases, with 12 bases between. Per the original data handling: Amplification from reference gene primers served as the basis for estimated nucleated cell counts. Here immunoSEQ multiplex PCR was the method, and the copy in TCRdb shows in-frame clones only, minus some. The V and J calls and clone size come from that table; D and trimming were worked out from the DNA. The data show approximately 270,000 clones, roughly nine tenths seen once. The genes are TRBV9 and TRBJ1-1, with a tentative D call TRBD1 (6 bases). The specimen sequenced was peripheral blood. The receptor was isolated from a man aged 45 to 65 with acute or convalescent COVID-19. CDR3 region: CASSEGGGLNTEAFF. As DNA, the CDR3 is TGTGCCAGCAGCGAAGGGGGGGGCCTGAACACTGAAGCTTTCTTT. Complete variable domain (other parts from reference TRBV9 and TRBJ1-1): DSGVTQTPKHLITATGQRVTLRCSPRSGDLSVYWYQQSLDQGLQFLIQYYNGEERAKGNILERFSAQQFPDLHSELNLSSLELGDSALYFCASSEGGGLNTEAFFGQGTRLTVV.